This TCR beta chain stems from a study of OX40 agonist ivuxolimab in advanced cancers. In the study overall: The costimulatory receptor OX40 (CD134) was targeted by ivuxolimab, a fully human IgG2 agonistic monoclonal antibody. Intravenous ivuxolimab was administered to patients every 2 weeks at six dose levels: 0.01, 0.1, 0.3, 1.5, 3 and 10 mg/kg. Of the roughly 52 dose-escalation patients, hepatocellular carcinoma was present in about 20, melanoma in around 15, renal cell carcinoma in 9 and head and neck cancer in 9. A male proportion of around 83% and a mean age of approximately 60 years, ranging from 23 to 79, were recorded for the dose-escalation cohort. Prior anti-PD-1, anti-PD-L1 or anti-CTLA-4 therapy was permitted, and less than 45% of dose-escalation patients had received checkpoint inhibitors. Three dose-escalation patients achieved partial responses, one with hepatocellular carcinoma and two with cutaneous melanoma. The purpose of peripheral TCRbeta sequencing was to test whether ivuxolimab changed TCR sequence diversity and led to clonal T-cell expansion. The monotherapy dose-escalation portion (N of about 47 patients) of the phase I ivuxolimab trial is reported in the paper.

Regarding this clone: Its antigen is not yet known. No much larger clone exists at a distance of one base, and base qualities are not known.

The germline V gene sets CDR1 to KGHSH and CDR2 to LQKENI. From the cysteine up to the phenylalanine, the CDR3 has a length of 12 residues. CDR3 DNA only is kept here, 36 bases in frame from base 1. V is cut by 3 bases and J by 1 base, and the space between the germline ends is 3 bases. The paper as a whole reports these results and caveats: At doses of 0.1 to 3.0 mg/kg, clonal expansion of both CD4+ and CD8+ blood T cells was observed from baseline to week 6. After ivuxolimab, expanded clones were on average more numerous among CD8+ T cells than among CD4+ T cells. Partial responders in the 0.1-3.0 mg/kg groups had among the lowest normalized peripheral clonal expansion, especially among CD8+ T cells. Low levels of normalized T-cell clonal expansion were also seen in some patients who did not respond. The antigen specificity of the clonally expanded peripheral T cells was not determined.

Genomic DNA was isolated from the sorted cells so that the TCRbeta CDR3 region could be sequenced. The immunoSEQ Assay was used to sequence the TCRbeta CDR3 regions. The table comes from immuneACCESS by way of TCRdb, which keeps in-frame sequences with V and J called. Part of the clones is missing from these tables; in studies checked, under half for an unresolved V gene and the rest for unknown reasons. The sample table contains 70,000 to 90,000 clones; only one count was recorded for approximately 91% of them. In total, the top ten clones hold 13% of the sample. The trial excluded patients who had a history of autoimmune disease or were on systemic immunosuppression. Peripheral blood for TCR sequencing was collected from all dose cohorts at baseline, on cycle 4 day 1, and on cycle 7 day 1. The samples were drawn from a first-in-human, open-label, multicenter phase I dose-escalation trial of ivuxolimab. Adults with locally advanced or metastatic head and neck squamous cell, hepatocellular, melanoma or renal cell carcinoma were enrolled in the trial. CD4+ and CD8+ T cells were sorted separately from peripheral blood before TCR sequencing.

This TCR came from an adult with an advanced solid tumor such as melanoma, head and neck, liver or kidney cancer. Here the chain combines TRBV18 and TRBJ2-5; the D gene assignment is ambiguous. The sample was CD4+ or CD8+ T cells sorted from blood, taken in a trial of the OX40 agonist ivuxolimab. The CDR3 sequence is CASSPTQETQYF. The DNA sequence is TGTGCCAGCTCACCGACCCAAGAGACCCAGTACTTC.